The entry that follows covers one T cell receptor (beta chain) sequence. Its target is unknown. The data were obtained in a study of siplizumab effects on memory and regulatory T cells. This table comes from immunoSEQ multiplex PCR, and its TCRdb copy is limited to in-frame clones, with some not included. The sample lists around 110,000 clones, about 94% occurring once. Whole-study results and caveats: Unstimulated naive T cells seemed to show more diversity than memory cells did, and they also seemed to be among the major contributors to the alloresponse.

Germline CDR1 and CDR2: ENHRY and SYGVKD. The CDR3 sequence is 14 residues long. Trimming pared 0 bases from V and 4 bases from J, leaving 9 bases between. This chain connects TRBV10-3 to TRBJ1-1; tentative D call: TRBD1 (5 bases). The sequenced sample consisted of non-Treg CD4+ T cells sorted from blood. This receptor was identified in a human donor in good health. CDR3 residues: CAISESRGATEAFF. CDR3 sequence (DNA): TGTGCCATCAGTGAGTCGAGAGGGGCCACTGAAGCTTTCTTT.